The rows below give T cell receptor beta chains drawn from one sample of a study of beta chain features in type 1 diabetes. The table came from immunoSEQ multiplex PCR; TCRdb's copy has only in-frame clones and leaves some out. The sample includes about 150,000 clones, approximately 8.1% of them seen just once. Sample: central memory CD4+ T cells from blood. These receptors originate from a man between 18 and 35 years old in good health. Each CDR3 is given with its conserved first and last residue. The D gene is left open where the match is weak. For some rows the clone size is stated as once, few or many, or as a class when expanded; others skip it.

d_gene: -; j_gene: TRBJ1-6; v_gene: TRBV28; abundance: -; CDR3aa: CASSLFGTGEMNSPLHF; CDR3nt: TGTGCCAGCAGTTTGTTCGGGACTGGAGAAATGAATTCACCCCTCCACTTT
d_gene: TRBD1; j_gene: TRBJ1-2; v_gene: TRBV29-1; abundance: -; CDR3aa: CSVEVRGQSYGYTF; CDR3nt: TGCAGCGTTGAAGTCAGGGGGCAGTCCTATGGCTACACCTTC
d_gene: -; j_gene: TRBJ2-7; v_gene: TRBV10-1; abundance: -; CDR3aa: CARPNNSYEQYF; CDR3nt: TGCGCCAGACCGAACAACTCCTACGAGCAGTACTTC
d_gene: TRBD1; j_gene: TRBJ2-5; v_gene: TRBV30; abundance: -; CDR3aa: CAWGEQGRETQYF; CDR3nt: TGTGCCTGGGGGGAACAGGGGCGGGAGACCCAGTACTTC
d_gene: TRBD1; j_gene: TRBJ2-3; v_gene: TRBV28; abundance: many; CDR3aa: CASSFRDRGYF; CDR3nt: TGTGCCAGCAGTTTCCGGGACAGGGGGTATTTT
d_gene: TRBD2; j_gene: TRBJ2-5; v_gene: TRBV5-1; abundance: few; CDR3aa: CASSSYPGGEETQYF; CDR3nt: TGCGCCAGCAGCTCCTACCCTGGGGGGGAAGAGACCCAGTACTTC
d_gene: TRBD2; j_gene: TRBJ2-5; v_gene: TRBV5-4; abundance: few; CDR3aa: CASSPGLAETQYF; CDR3nt: TGTGCCAGCAGCCCGGGACTAGCGGAGACCCAGTACTTC
d_gene: TRBD1; j_gene: TRBJ2-3; v_gene: TRBV5-5; abundance: -; CDR3aa: CASSLTGRTDTQYF; CDR3nt: TGTGCCAGCAGCCTGACAGGGCGAACAGATACGCAGTATTTT
d_gene: TRBD1; j_gene: TRBJ2-3; v_gene: TRBV7-2; abundance: few; CDR3aa: CASSLHRGRTDTQYF; CDR3nt: TGTGCCAGCAGCTTACACAGGGGGCGCACAGATACGCAGTATTTT
d_gene: TRBD2; j_gene: TRBJ2-3; v_gene: TRBV6-5; abundance: -; CDR3aa: CASSAGLAGGTQYF; CDR3nt: TGTGCCAGCAGTGCGGGACTAGCGGGGGGTACGCAGTATTTT
d_gene: TRBD1; j_gene: TRBJ2-7; v_gene: TRBV6-6; abundance: many; CDR3aa: CASRDSSYEQYF; CDR3nt: TGTGCCAGCCGGGACAGCTCCTACGAGCAGTACTTC
d_gene: TRBD1; j_gene: TRBJ2-7; v_gene: TRBV9; abundance: -; CDR3aa: CASSVGAGTAYEQYF; CDR3nt: TGTGCCAGCAGCGTAGGAGCCGGGACAGCTTACGAGCAGTACTTC
d_gene: -; j_gene: TRBJ1-5; v_gene: TRBV18; abundance: -; CDR3aa: CASSPMGQSNQPQHF; CDR3nt: TGTGCCAGCTCACCAATGGGGCAGAGTAATCAGCCCCAGCATTTT
d_gene: TRBD2; j_gene: TRBJ2-7; v_gene: TRBV4-3; abundance: few; CDR3aa: CASSQGDSGQYEQYF; CDR3nt: TGCGCCAGCAGCCAAGGTGATAGCGGGCAGTACGAGCAGTACTTC
d_gene: TRBD2; j_gene: TRBJ2-1; v_gene: TRBV4-2; abundance: few; CDR3aa: CASSPSGRAVNEQFF; CDR3nt: TGTGCCAGCAGCCCTAGCGGGAGGGCCGTCAATGAGCAGTTCTTC
d_gene: -; j_gene: TRBJ2-4; v_gene: TRBV6-5; abundance: -; CDR3aa: CASTSVAKNIQYF; CDR3nt: TGTGCCAGCACTAGCGTAGCCAAAAACATTCAGTACTTC
d_gene: TRBD1; j_gene: TRBJ2-3; v_gene: TRBV7-2; abundance: few; CDR3aa: CASSSGQVWADTQYF; CDR3nt: TGTGCCAGCAGCTCAGGACAGGTCTGGGCAGATACGCAGTATTTT
d_gene: -; j_gene: TRBJ1-4; v_gene: TRBV27; abundance: many; CDR3aa: CASSPADGSRRREKLFF; CDR3nt: TGTGCCAGCAGTCCCGCCGACGGGTCCCGCCGACGGGAAAAACTGTTTTTT
d_gene: -; j_gene: TRBJ2-1; v_gene: TRBV2; abundance: -; CDR3aa: CASRDAWTGKQFF; CDR3nt: TGTGCCAGCAGGGACGCTTGGACGGGGAAGCAGTTCTTC
d_gene: -; j_gene: TRBJ2-5; v_gene: TRBV6-5; abundance: many; CDR3aa: CASRKDSQETQYF; CDR3nt: TGTGCCAGCAGAAAGGACAGCCAAGAGACCCAGTACTTC
d_gene: -; j_gene: TRBJ1-5; v_gene: TRBV28; abundance: few; CDR3aa: CASSPGTPRSEPQHF; CDR3nt: TGTGCCAGCAGTCCGGGGACTCCCAGGAGTGAGCCCCAGCATTTT
d_gene: TRBD2; j_gene: TRBJ2-1; v_gene: TRBV7-3; abundance: -; CDR3aa: CASSLSSGRHNEQFF; CDR3nt: TGTGCCAGCAGCTTATCAAGCGGGAGACACAATGAGCAGTTCTTC
d_gene: TRBD2; j_gene: TRBJ2-1; v_gene: TRBV28; abundance: many; CDR3aa: CASSLSGTSGNNEQFF; CDR3nt: TGTGCCAGCAGTTTATCCGGGACTAGCGGGAACAATGAGCAGTTCTTC
d_gene: TRBD1; j_gene: TRBJ2-5; v_gene: TRBV5-6; abundance: -; CDR3aa: CASSWDSQETQYF; CDR3nt: TGTGCCAGCAGCTGGGACAGTCAAGAGACCCAGTACTTC
d_gene: -; j_gene: TRBJ1-2; v_gene: TRBV30; abundance: -; CDR3aa: CAWKYSSAPYGYTF; CDR3nt: TGTGCCTGGAAATATTCCAGCGCACCCTATGGCTACACCTTC
d_gene: -; j_gene: TRBJ2-3; v_gene: TRBV7-9; abundance: many; CDR3aa: CASSLGDTTDTQYF; CDR3nt: TGTGCCAGCAGCTTAGGGGACACCACAGATACGCAGTATTTT
d_gene: TRBD1; j_gene: TRBJ2-7; v_gene: TRBV28; abundance: few; CDR3aa: CAIGDRQSYEQYF; CDR3nt: TGTGCCATTGGGGACAGGCAATCCTACGAGCAGTACTTC
d_gene: -; j_gene: TRBJ1-2; v_gene: TRBV6-5; abundance: -; CDR3aa: CASSSPGAESYGYTF; CDR3nt: TGTGCCAGCAGTTCTCCCGGAGCCGAGAGCTATGGCTACACCTTC
d_gene: -; j_gene: TRBJ1-5; v_gene: TRBV15; abundance: -; CDR3aa: CATSRGRAGDQPQHF; CDR3nt: TGTGCCACCAGCAGAGGCAGGGCTGGGGATCAGCCCCAGCATTTT
d_gene: -; j_gene: TRBJ2-7; v_gene: TRBV9; abundance: few; CDR3aa: CASSVEARVNEQYF; CDR3nt: TGTGCCAGCAGCGTAGAAGCCAGGGTTAACGAGCAGTACTTC
d_gene: TRBD1; j_gene: TRBJ1-2; v_gene: TRBV13; abundance: -; CDR3aa: CASTWTGDGYTF; CDR3nt: TGTGCCAGCACTTGGACAGGGGATGGCTACACCTTC
d_gene: -; j_gene: TRBJ2-7; v_gene: TRBV20-1; abundance: few; CDR3aa: CAWGLLYEQYF; CDR3nt: TGCGCTTGGGGACTCCTCTACGAGCAGTACTTC
d_gene: -; j_gene: TRBJ2-7; v_gene: TRBV6-5; abundance: few; CDR3aa: CASGRDKDTHEQYF; CDR3nt: TGTGCCAGCGGCCGGGACAAAGATACTCACGAGCAGTACTTC
d_gene: -; j_gene: TRBJ2-5; v_gene: TRBV2; abundance: -; CDR3aa: CASSELRQETQYF; CDR3nt: TGTGCCAGCAGTGAACTCAGACAAGAGACCCAGTACTTC
d_gene: TRBD1; j_gene: TRBJ1-2; v_gene: TRBV2; abundance: -; CDR3aa: CASSERTGGTYGYTF; CDR3nt: TGTGCCAGCAGTGAACGGACAGGGGGGACCTATGGCTACACCTTC
d_gene: TRBD2; j_gene: TRBJ2-1; v_gene: TRBV6-5; abundance: few; CDR3aa: CASSYLSGSSYNEQFF; CDR3nt: TGTGCCAGCAGTTACCTTAGCGGGAGTTCCTACAATGAGCAGTTCTTC
d_gene: -; j_gene: TRBJ2-1; v_gene: TRBV19; abundance: many; CDR3aa: CASSIAPNNEQFF; CDR3nt: TGTGCCAGTAGTATAGCGCCTAACAATGAGCAGTTCTTC
d_gene: -; j_gene: TRBJ1-1; v_gene: TRBV11-2; abundance: few; CDR3aa: CASSLEAGSKAFF; CDR3nt: TGTGCCAGCAGCTTAGAGGCAGGGTCGAAGGCTTTCTTT
d_gene: -; j_gene: TRBJ1-1; v_gene: TRBV28; abundance: many; CDR3aa: CASSSVLNTEAFF; CDR3nt: TGTGCCAGCAGTTCCGTCCTGAACACTGAAGCTTTCTTT
d_gene: TRBD1; j_gene: TRBJ2-7; v_gene: TRBV2; abundance: many; CDR3aa: CASSRTGYYEQYF; CDR3nt: TGTGCCAGCAGTCGGACAGGCTACTACGAGCAGTACTTC
d_gene: TRBD1; j_gene: TRBJ2-7; v_gene: TRBV15; abundance: few; CDR3aa: CATSRGGTARDEQYF; CDR3nt: TGTGCCACCAGCAGAGGAGGGACAGCCAGGGACGAGCAGTACTTC
d_gene: -; j_gene: TRBJ1-1; v_gene: TRBV28; abundance: -; CDR3aa: CASSLSRAAGREAFF; CDR3nt: TGTGCCAGCAGTTTAAGTAGGGCGGCAGGGAGGGAAGCTTTCTTT
d_gene: TRBD2; j_gene: TRBJ2-2; v_gene: TRBV7-8; abundance: -; CDR3aa: CASSLLAGVGELFF; CDR3nt: TGTGCCAGCAGCTTACTAGCGGGAGTCGGGGAGCTGTTTTTT
d_gene: -; j_gene: TRBJ2-3; v_gene: TRBV7-2; abundance: many; CDR3aa: CASSFGQGTDTQYF; CDR3nt: TGTGCCAGCAGCTTCGGCCAGGGGACAGATACGCAGTATTTT
d_gene: -; j_gene: TRBJ1-1; v_gene: TRBV19; abundance: few; CDR3aa: CASKREIDTEAFF; CDR3nt: TGTGCCAGCAAACGGGAGATAGACACTGAAGCTTTCTTT
d_gene: -; j_gene: TRBJ2-5; v_gene: TRBV5-1; abundance: -; CDR3aa: CASSFGDQETQYF; CDR3nt: TGCGCCAGCAGCTTCGGGGACCAAGAGACCCAGTACTTC
d_gene: -; j_gene: TRBJ1-6; v_gene: TRBV5-1; abundance: -; CDR3aa: CASSPREADNSPLHF; CDR3nt: TGCGCCAGCAGCCCTCGCGAGGCGGATAATTCACCCCTCCACTTT
d_gene: TRBD1; j_gene: TRBJ1-2; v_gene: TRBV28; abundance: -; CDR3aa: CAIHRGRYGYTF; CDR3nt: TGTGCCATCCACAGGGGGCGGTATGGCTACACCTTC
d_gene: TRBD1; j_gene: TRBJ2-1; v_gene: TRBV7-2; abundance: few; CDR3aa: CASSLGQFNEQFF; CDR3nt: TGTGCCAGCAGCTTGGGACAGTTCAATGAGCAGTTCTTC